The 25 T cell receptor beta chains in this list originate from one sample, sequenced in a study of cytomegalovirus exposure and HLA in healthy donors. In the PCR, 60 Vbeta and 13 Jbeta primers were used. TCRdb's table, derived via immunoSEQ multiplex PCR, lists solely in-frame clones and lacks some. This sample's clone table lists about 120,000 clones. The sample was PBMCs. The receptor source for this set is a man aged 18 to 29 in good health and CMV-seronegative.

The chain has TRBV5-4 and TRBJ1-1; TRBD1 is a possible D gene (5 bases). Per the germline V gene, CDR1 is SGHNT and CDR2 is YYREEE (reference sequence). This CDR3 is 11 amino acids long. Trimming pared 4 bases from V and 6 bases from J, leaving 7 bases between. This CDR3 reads CASSRQSEAFF. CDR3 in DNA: TGTGCCAGCAGCCGACAGTCTGAAGCTTTCTTT.

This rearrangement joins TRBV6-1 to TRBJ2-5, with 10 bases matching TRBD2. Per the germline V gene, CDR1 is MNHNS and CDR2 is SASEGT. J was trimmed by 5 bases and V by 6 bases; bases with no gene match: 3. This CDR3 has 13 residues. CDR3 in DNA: TGTGCCAGCAGGCATAGCGGGGGGGAGACCCAGTACTTC. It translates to CASRHSGGETQYF.

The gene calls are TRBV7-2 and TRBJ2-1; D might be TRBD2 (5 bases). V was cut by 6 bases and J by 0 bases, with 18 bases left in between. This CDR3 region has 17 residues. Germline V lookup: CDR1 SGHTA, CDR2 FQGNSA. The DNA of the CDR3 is TGTGCCAGCAGTCCTGAGGGAGCGGCATACTCCTACAATGAGCAGTTCTTC. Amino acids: CASSPEGAAYSYNEQFF.

The CDR3 nucleotides are TGTGCCAGCAGCGGGCCCCGGGGTGGCTACACCTTC. Amino acids: CASSGPRGGYTF. The chain has TRBV27 and TRBJ1-2; D remains unclear. This CDR3 contains 12 residues. V gave up 6 bases and J gave up 7 bases, with 12 bases separating them. Germline CDR1 is MNHEY and CDR2 is SMNVEV (reference sequence).

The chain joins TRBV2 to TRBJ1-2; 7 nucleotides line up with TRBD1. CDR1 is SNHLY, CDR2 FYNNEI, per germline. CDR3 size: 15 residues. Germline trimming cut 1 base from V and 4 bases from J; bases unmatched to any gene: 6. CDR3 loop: CASSEGAGGLYGYTF. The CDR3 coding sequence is TGTGCCAGCAGTGAAGGGGCAGGGGGTCTCTATGGCTACACCTTC.

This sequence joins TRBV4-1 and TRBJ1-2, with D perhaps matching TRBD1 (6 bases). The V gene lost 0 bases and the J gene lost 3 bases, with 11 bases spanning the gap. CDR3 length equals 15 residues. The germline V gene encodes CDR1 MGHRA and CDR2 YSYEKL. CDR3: CASSQDQGKDYGYTF. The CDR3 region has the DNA TGCGCCAGCAGCCAAGACCAGGGGAAGGACTATGGCTACACCTTC.

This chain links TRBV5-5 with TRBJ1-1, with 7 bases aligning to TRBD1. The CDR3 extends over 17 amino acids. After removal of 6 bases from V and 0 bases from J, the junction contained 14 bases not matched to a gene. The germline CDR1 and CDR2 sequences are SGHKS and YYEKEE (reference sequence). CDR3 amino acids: CASTPEGNRGMNTEAFF. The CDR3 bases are TGTGCCAGCACACCTGAGGGGAACAGGGGAATGAACACTGAAGCTTTCTTT.

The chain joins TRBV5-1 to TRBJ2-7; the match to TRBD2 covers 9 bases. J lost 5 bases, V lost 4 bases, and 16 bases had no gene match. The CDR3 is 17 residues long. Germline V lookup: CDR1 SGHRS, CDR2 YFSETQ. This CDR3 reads CASSTALSAGGNHEQYF. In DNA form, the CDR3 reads TGCGCCAGCAGCACCGCACTGTCGGCGGGAGGGAACCACGAGCAGTACTTC.

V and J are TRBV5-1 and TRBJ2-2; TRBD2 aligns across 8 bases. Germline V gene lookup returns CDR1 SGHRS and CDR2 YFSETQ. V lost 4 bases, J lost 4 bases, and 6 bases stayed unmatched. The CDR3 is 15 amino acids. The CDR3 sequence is CASSKGTSFTGELFF. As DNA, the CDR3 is TGCGCCAGCAGCAAAGGGACTAGTTTCACCGGGGAGCTGTTTTTT.

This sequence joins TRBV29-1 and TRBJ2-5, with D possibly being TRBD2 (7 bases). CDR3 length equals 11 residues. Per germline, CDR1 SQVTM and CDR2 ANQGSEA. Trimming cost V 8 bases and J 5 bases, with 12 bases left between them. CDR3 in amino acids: CSFRGGETQYF. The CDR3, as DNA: TGCAGCTTTAGGGGGGGGGAGACCCAGTACTTC. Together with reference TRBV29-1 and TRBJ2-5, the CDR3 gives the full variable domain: SAVISQKPSRDICQRGTSLTIQCQVDSQVTMMFWYRQQPGQSLTLIATANQGSEATYESGFVIDKFPISRPNLTFSTLTVSNMSPEDSSIYLCSFRGGETQYFGPGTRLLVL.

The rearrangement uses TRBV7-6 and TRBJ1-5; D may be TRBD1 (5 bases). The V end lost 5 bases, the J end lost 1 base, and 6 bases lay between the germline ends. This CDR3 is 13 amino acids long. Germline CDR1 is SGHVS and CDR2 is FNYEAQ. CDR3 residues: CASSQGSNQPQHF. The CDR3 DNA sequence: TGTGCCAGCAGCCAGGGAAGCAATCAGCCCCAGCATTTT. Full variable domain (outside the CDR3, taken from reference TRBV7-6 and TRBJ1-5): GAGVSQSPRYKVTKRGQDVALRCDPISGHVSLYWYRQALGQGPEFLTYFNYEAQQDKSGLPNDRFSAERPEGSISTLTIQRTEQRDSAMYRCASSQGSNQPQHFGDGTRLSIL.

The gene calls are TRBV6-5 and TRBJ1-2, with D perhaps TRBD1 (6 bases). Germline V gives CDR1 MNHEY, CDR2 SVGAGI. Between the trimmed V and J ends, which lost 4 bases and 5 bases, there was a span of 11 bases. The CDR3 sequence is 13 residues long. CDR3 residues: CASSWSTGYGYTF. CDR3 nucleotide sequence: TGTGCCAGCAGTTGGTCCACAGGGTATGGCTACACCTTC.

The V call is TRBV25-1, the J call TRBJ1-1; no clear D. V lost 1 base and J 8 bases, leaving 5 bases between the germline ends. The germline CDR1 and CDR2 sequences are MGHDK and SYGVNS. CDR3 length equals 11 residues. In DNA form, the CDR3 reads TGTGCCAGCAGTGAATCTCTGGAAGCTTTCTTT. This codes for CASSESLEAFF.

Written as DNA, the CDR3 is TGTGCCAGCAGCTTAGAGGCTAGCGGAACTACCGGGGAGCTGTTTTTT. Translating gives CASSLEASGTTGELFF. The chain employs TRBV7-6 and TRBJ2-2; 7 bases are a match to TRBD2. Germline CDR1 reads SGHVS; CDR2 reads FNYEAQ. This CDR3 is built from 16 residues. V lost 1 base to trimming and J lost 5 bases; unmatched junction nucleotides: 7.

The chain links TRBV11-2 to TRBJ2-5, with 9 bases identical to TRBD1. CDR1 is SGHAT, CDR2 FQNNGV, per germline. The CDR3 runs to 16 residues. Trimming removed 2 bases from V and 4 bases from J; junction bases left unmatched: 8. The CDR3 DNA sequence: TGTGCCAGCAGCTTAAACGGACAGGGGTATGGAGAGACCCAGTACTTC. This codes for CASSLNGQGYGETQYF.

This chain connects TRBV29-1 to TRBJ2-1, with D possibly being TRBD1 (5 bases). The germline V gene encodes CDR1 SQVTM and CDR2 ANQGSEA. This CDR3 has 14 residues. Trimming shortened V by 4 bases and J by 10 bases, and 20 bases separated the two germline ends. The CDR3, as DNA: TGCAGCGTTGTGCAGGACACTACGATTGGGGAGCAGTTCTTC. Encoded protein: CSVVQDTTIGEQFF.

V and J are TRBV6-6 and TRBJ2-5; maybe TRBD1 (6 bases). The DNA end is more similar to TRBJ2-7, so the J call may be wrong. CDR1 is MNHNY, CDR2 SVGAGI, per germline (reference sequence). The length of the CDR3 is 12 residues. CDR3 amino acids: CASSLQGHEQYF. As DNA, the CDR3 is TGTGCCAGCAGCCTACAGGGCCACGAGCAGTACTTC.

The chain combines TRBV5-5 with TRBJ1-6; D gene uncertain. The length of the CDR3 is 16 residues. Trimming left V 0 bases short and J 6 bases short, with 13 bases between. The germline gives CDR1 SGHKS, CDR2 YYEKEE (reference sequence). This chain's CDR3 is CASSLGAGTLNSPLHF. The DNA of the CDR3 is TGTGCCAGCAGCTTGGGGGCAGGTACACTTAATTCACCCCTCCACTTT.

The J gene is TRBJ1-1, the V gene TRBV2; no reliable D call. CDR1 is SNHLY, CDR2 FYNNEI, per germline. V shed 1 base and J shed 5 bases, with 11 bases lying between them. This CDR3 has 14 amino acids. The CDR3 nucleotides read TGTGCCAGCAGTGAAGGCAGCCCGGGAACTGAAGCTTTCTTT. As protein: CASSEGSPGTEAFF.

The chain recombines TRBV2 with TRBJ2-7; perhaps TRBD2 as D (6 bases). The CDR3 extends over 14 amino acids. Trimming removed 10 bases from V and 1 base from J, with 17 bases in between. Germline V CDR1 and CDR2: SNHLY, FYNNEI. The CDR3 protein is CAIERGGNSYEQYF. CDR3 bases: TGTGCCATCGAGCGTGGGGGGAATTCCTACGAGCAGTACTTC. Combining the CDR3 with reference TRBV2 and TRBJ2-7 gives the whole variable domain EPEVTQTPSHQVTQMGQEVILRCVPISNHLYFYWYRQILGQKVEFLVSFYNNEISEKSEIFDDQFSVERPDGSNFTLKIRSTKLEDSAMYFCAIERGGNSYEQYFGPGTRLTVT.

The CDR3: CASSFWGGTEAFF. The CDR3 DNA reads as TGTGCCAGCAGCTTCTGGGGAGGCACTGAAGCTTTCTTT. The chain is built from TRBV5-4 and TRBJ1-1, with D uncertain. Trimming cost V 2 bases and J 4 bases, with 9 bases left between them. The CDR3 totals 13 residues. Germline CDR1 and CDR2: SGHNT and YYREEE (reference sequence).

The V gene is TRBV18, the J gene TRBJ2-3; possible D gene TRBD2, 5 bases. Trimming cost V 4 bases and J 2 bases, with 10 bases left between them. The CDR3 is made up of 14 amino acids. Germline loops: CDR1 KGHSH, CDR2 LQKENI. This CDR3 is CASSRQRDTDTQYF. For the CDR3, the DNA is TGTGCCAGCTCACGGCAGAGGGACACAGATACGCAGTATTTT.

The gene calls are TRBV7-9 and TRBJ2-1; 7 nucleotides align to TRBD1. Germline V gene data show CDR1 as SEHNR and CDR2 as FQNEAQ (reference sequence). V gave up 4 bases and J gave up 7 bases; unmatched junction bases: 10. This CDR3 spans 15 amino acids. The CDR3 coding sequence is TGTGCCAGCAGCTCCGGACAGGTTATGCAGAATGAGCAGTTCTTC. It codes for CASSSGQVMQNEQFF.

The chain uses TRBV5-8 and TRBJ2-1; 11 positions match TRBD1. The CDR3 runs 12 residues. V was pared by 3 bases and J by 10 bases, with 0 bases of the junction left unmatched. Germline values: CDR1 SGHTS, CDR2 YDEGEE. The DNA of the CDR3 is TGTGCCAGCAGCTGGACAGGGGGCGAGCAGTTCTTC. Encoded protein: CASSWTGGEQFF.

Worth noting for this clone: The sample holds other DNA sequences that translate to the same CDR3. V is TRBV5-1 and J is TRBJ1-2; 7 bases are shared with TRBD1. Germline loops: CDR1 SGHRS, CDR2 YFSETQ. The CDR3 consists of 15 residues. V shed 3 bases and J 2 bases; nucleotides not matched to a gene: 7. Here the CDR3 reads CASSSRTGANYGYTF. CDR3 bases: TGCGCCAGCAGCTCACGGACAGGCGCGAACTATGGCTACACCTTC.